This T cell receptor (beta chain) stems from a study of cytomegalovirus exposure and HLA in healthy donors. V shed 2 bases and J shed 2 bases, with 11 bases lying between them. CDR3 length equals 14 residues. CDR1 and CDR2 (germline): SGHRS, YFSETQ. The PCR made use of 60 Vbeta and 13 Jbeta primers. Sequenced by immunoSEQ multiplex PCR; TCRdb stores in-frame clones only, minus some. The sample lists roughly 130,000 clones; around three quarters were seen once. The specimen sequenced was PBMCs. The chain recombines TRBV5-1 with TRBJ2-7, with a possible D match to TRBD2 (5 bases). This TCR was sampled from a man aged 40-49 years in good health and CMV-seronegative. CDR3 sequence (DNA): TGCGCCAGCAGCTTCGGCAGCGGTACCTACGAGCAGTACTTC. Protein product: CASSFGSGTYEQYF.